The 8 T cell receptor beta chains below all came from one sample that was sequenced in a study of PD-1 blockade in classical Hodgkin lymphoma. Using immunoSEQ multiplex PCR, the repertoire was profiled, and TCRdb retains in-frame clones only, with some absent. This sample has approximately 99,000 clones, with roughly 79% found just once. Each patient experienced a relapse that followed autologous stem cell transplantation, and brentuximab vedotin exposure varied. The source was peripheral blood mononuclear cells (PBMCs), collected before the second cycle of nivolumab. These receptors were taken from a human donor with classical Hodgkin lymphoma.

The chain employs TRBV10-3 and TRBJ2-1, with D tentatively TRBD1 (5 bases). Germline CDR1 ENHRY, CDR2 SYGVKD. Trimming pared 3 bases from V and 0 bases from J, leaving 9 bases between. This CDR3 has 15 amino acids. DNA of the CDR3: TGTGCCATCAGTGACAGGGATTACTCCTACAATGAGCAGTTCTTC. Protein sequence: CAISDRDYSYNEQFF.

The V call is TRBV6-1, the J call TRBJ1-2, with D perhaps TRBD1 (6 bases). Between the trimmed V and J ends, which lost 4 bases and 2 bases, there was a span of 20 bases. The CDR3 is 17 amino acids. Germline CDR1 reads MNHNS; CDR2 reads SASEGT. CDR3 in amino acids: CASSGRTDLTINYGYTF. DNA of the CDR3: TGTGCCAGCAGTGGTAGGACAGATTTAACTATAAACTATGGCTACACCTTC.

This clone was detected only a few times. V usage is TRBV7-9 and J usage is TRBJ2-6; D gene uncertain. Trimming shortened V by 3 bases and J by 0 bases, and 12 bases separated the two germline ends. CDR1 and CDR2 from the germline V gene are SEHNR and FQNEAQ (reference sequence). The CDR3 extends over 17 amino acids. This CDR3 reads CASSLKAPFSGANVLTF. CDR3 DNA: TGTGCCAGCAGCTTGAAGGCTCCGTTCTCTGGGGCCAACGTCCTGACTTTC.

V gene TRBV9 combines with J gene TRBJ2-2; TRBD1 is a possible D gene (8 bases). Per germline, CDR1 SGDLS and CDR2 YYNGEE. The CDR3 spans 17 residues. V was clipped by 4 bases and J by 3 bases, with 19 bases between them. CDR3 in DNA: TGTGCCAGCAGCAACCATCGGACAGGGAGGGACACCGGGGAGCTGTTTTTT. Translating gives CASSNHRTGRDTGELFF.

The gene calls are TRBV6-6 and TRBJ2-7; D is unresolved. V was shortened by 4 bases and J by 2 bases, with 12 bases between the two germline ends. The CDR3 runs 14 residues. Germline values: CDR1 MNHNY, CDR2 SVGAGI (reference sequence). CDR3 coding DNA: TGTGCCAGCAGTTCCCTGGAGAGACCCTACGAGCAGTACTTC. It encodes CASSSLERPYEQYF.

J is TRBJ1-1 and V is TRBV10-3, with D hard to call. Between the trimmed V and J ends, which lost 8 bases and 5 bases, there was a span of 15 bases. From germline, CDR1 is ENHRY and CDR2 SYGVKD. The CDR3 covers 13 residues. The CDR3 sequence: CAIRRGLWTEAFF. CDR3 nucleotide sequence: TGTGCCATCCGCCGCGGATTGTGGACTGAAGCTTTCTTT.

The chain uses TRBV14 and TRBJ2-2; 10 bases agree with TRBD2. CDR1 and CDR2 from the germline V gene are SGHDN and FVKESK. The CDR3 extends over 15 amino acids. Trimming removed 5 bases from V and 5 bases from J; junction bases left unmatched: 5. The CDR3 loop is CASSAVTSGTGELFF. Written as DNA, the CDR3 is TGTGCCAGCAGCGCGGTGACTAGCGGGACCGGGGAGCTGTTTTTT.

This clone was found once. Written as DNA, the CDR3 is TGTGCCAGCAGCCGGGACAGTTACGGGACTGAAGCTTTCTTT. Protein product: CASSRDSYGTEAFF. The chain carries TRBV7-6 and TRBJ1-1, with TRBD1 identical over 7 bases. V lost 5 bases and J lost 5; bases outside the gene matches: 8. The CDR3 is made up of 14 amino acids. In germline, CDR1 is SGHVS, CDR2 FNYEAQ.